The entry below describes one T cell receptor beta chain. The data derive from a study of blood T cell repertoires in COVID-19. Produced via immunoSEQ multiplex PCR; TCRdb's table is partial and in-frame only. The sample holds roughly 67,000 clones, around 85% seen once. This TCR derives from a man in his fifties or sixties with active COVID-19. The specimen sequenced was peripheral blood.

The CDR3 sequence: CASSLGPAGGKEQYF. In nucleotides, the CDR3 is TGTGCCAGCAGCTTAGGCCCAGCGGGGGGCAAAGAGCAGTACTTC. The rearrangement joins TRBV7-2 to TRBJ2-7, with 9 bases identical to TRBD2. This CDR3 spans 15 amino acids. Losses at the gene ends were 1 base for V and 7 bases for J; bases not matched to a gene: 8. The germline CDR1 and CDR2 sequences are SGHTA and FQGNSA.